This T cell receptor (beta chain) was documented in a study of CD8 T cells in ankylosing spondylitis. The TCR beta libraries were generated through quantitative 5'-RACE incorporating molecular barcodes. TCRdb reanalysed the 5' RACE reads using MiXCR and keeps one entry per CDR3 protein. The table lists about 500,000 distinct CDR3 sequences, roughly 12% of them singletons. V lost 2 bases and J 4 bases, leaving 9 bases between the germline ends. The CDR3 is 14 amino acids. This clonotype was picked up many times. The antigen is unknown. Whole-study findings and limits: Roughly 8 highly homologous variants made up a TCR beta motif that seemed to typify ankylosing spondylitis blood. Disease-linked clones were CD8+ and relatively rare in peripheral blood. The authors reported significant enrichment of disease-linked clones in matched ankylosing spondylitis synovial fluid. Earlier literature documents some of the motif variants in reactive arthritis synovial fluid and blood.

The genes are TRBV12-3 or TRBV12-4 and TRBJ2-1; D is undetermined. The TCR comes from a male donor with ankylosing spondylitis. Sequences were obtained from blood, either unsorted or a sorted T cell fraction (not recorded which). In DNA form, the CDR3 reads TGTGCCAGCAGTTTAATGGAACTATACAATGAGCAGTTCTTC. Translated: CASSLMELYNEQFF.